This T cell receptor (beta chain) was sequenced during a study of blood T cell repertoires in COVID-19. Study-wide background: Sources were T cells, B-cell-depleted T cells, or PBMCs; the material itself was cDNA or gDNA.

V shed 4 bases, J shed 6 bases, and the junction held 25 bases outside the gene matches. The CDR3 contains 20 residues. Germline assignment: CDR1 SGDLS and CDR2 YYNGEE. Sequencing was performed with immunoSEQ multiplex PCR; in TCRdb, only in-frame clones are kept and a portion is missing. Found here are tens of thousands of clones, about 92% of them singletons; the top ten hold less than 0.6%. The chain couples TRBV9 to TRBJ2-1, with 7 bases lining up with TRBD1. The TCR comes from a man aged 50 to 59 with COVID-19, enrolled during active disease. Sequenced sample: peripheral blood. CDR3: CASSRGGPAEVEGLLNEQFF. In DNA form, the CDR3 reads TGTGCCAGCAGCAGAGGGGGCCCCGCGGAGGTGGAAGGCCTCCTCAATGAGCAGTTCTTC. The whole variable domain, filled in from reference TRBV9 and TRBJ2-1, reads DSGVTQTPKHLITATGQRVTLRCSPRSGDLSVYWYQQSLDQGLQFLIQYYNGEERAKGNILERFSAQQFPDLHSELNLSSLELGDSALYFCASSRGGPAEVEGLLNEQFFGPGTRLTVL.